This T cell receptor (beta chain) originates from a study of identical twins. Template switching, a step in the protocol, added a universal primer site, and cDNA carried unique molecular identifiers. Using its own MiXCR run on the 5' RACE reads, TCRdb lists one record per CDR3 protein. Among about 530,000 distinct CDR3 sequences listed, about a fifth were seen once. Regarding this clonotype: The antigen is undetermined.

Broader study findings: Reduced insertions were recorded for abundant cord blood beta clonotypes, with no such pattern in memory repertoires. Weaker excess twin sharing was seen among beta out-of-frame sequences.

Germline CDR1 reads SGHRS; CDR2 reads YFSETQ. The V and J ends lost 5 bases and 7 bases respectively, with 10 bases between them. The CDR3 has 12 amino acids. All donors were healthy, and all were Caucasian. A further study also used this sample, focusing on yellow fever vaccine responses in identical twins.

The chain recombines TRBV5-1 with TRBJ1-5; unclear D gene. The TCR sequence derives from a woman aged 18-35 years in good health. Source material: CD4+ T cells sorted from blood. In DNA, the CDR3 is TGCGCCAGCAGTCGAGATGGGCAGCCCCAGCATTTT. Its translation: CASSRDGQPQHF. Full variable domain (missing parts from reference TRBV5-1 and TRBJ1-5): KAGVTQTPRYLIKTRGQQVTLSCSPISGHRSVSWYQQTPGQGLQFLFEYFSETQRNKGNFPGRFSGRQFSNSRSEMNVSTLELGDSALYLCASSRDGQPQHFGDGTRLSIL.